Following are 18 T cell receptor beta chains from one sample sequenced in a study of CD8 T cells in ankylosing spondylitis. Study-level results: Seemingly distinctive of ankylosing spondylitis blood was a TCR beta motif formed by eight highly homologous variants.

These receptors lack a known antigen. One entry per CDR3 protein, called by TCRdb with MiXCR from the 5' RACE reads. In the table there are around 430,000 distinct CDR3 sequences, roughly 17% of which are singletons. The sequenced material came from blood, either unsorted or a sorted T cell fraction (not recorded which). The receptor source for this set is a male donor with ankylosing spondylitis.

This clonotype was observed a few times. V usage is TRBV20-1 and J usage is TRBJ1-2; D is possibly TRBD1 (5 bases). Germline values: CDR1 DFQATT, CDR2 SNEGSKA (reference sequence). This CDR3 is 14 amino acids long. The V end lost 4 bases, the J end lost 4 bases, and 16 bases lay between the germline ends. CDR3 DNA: TGCAGTGCTAAAGACAGCCAACGAGGCTATGGCTACACCTTC. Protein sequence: CSAKDSQRGYGYTF.

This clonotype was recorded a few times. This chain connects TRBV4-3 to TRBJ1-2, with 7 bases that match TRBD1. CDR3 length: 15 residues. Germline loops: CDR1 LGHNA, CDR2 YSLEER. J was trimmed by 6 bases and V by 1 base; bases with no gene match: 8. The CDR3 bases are TGCGCCAGCAGCCAAGGAAATGGCAGGGGGAATGGCTACACCTTC. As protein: CASSQGNGRGNGYTF.

CDR3 sequence (DNA): TGCGCCAGCAGCCAAGCCTTAGCGGGAGCCTACAATGAGCAGTTCTTC. This sequence encodes CASSQALAGAYNEQFF. The chain recombines TRBV4-3 with TRBJ2-1; 9 bases are a match to TRBD2. Germline values: CDR1 LGHNA, CDR2 YSLEER. V lost 1 base to trimming and J lost 2 bases; unmatched junction nucleotides: 3. The CDR3 has 16 residues.

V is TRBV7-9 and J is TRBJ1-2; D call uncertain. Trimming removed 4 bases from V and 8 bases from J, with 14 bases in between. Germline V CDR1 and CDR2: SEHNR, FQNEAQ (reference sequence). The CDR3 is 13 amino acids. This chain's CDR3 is CASSSTSAGGYTF. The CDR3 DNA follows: TGTGCCAGCAGCTCTACCTCCGCTGGCGGCTACACCTTC.

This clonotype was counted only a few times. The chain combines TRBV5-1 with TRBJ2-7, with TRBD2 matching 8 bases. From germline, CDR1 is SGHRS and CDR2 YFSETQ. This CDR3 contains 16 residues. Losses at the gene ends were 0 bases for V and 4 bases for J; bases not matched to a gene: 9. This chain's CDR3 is CASSLAVAGFGYEQYF. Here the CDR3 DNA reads TGCGCCAGCAGCTTGGCCGTAGCGGGGTTTGGGTACGAGCAGTACTTC.

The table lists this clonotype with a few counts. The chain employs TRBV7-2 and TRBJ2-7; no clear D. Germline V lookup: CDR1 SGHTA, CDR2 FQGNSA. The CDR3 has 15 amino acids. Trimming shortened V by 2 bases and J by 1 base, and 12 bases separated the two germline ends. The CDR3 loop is CASSLYVSKSYEQYF. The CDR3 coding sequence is TGTGCCAGCAGCTTATACGTGTCTAAATCCTACGAGCAGTACTTC.

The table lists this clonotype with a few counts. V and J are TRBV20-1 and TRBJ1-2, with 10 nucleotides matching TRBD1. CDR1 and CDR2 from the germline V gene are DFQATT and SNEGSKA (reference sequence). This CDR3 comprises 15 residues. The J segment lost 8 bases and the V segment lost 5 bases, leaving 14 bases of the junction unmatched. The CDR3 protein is CSAGSGTGDVRGYTF. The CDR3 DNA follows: TGCAGTGCTGGCTCCGGGACAGGGGACGTGCGGGGCTACACCTTC.

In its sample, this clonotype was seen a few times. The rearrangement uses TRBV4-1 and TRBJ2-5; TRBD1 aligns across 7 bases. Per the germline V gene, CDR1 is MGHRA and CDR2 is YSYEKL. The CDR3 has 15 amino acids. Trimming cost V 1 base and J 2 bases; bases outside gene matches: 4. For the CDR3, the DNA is TGCGCCAGCAGCCAAGTCGGGACAGCTCAAGAGACCCAGTACTTC. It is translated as CASSQVGTAQETQYF.

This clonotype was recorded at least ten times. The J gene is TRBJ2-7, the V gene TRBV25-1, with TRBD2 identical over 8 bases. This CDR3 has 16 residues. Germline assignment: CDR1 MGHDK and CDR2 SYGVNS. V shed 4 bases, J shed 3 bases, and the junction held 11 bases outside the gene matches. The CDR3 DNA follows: TGTGCCAGCAGTGGATCCTCCGGGACTAGTTTCTACGAGCAGTACTTC. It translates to CASSGSSGTSFYEQYF.

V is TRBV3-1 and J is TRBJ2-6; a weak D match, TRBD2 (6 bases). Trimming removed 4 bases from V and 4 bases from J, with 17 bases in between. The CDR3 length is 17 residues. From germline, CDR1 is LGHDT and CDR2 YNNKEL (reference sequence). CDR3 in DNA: TGTGCCAGCAGCCGTATGGCGGGACCAACCGGGGCCAACGTCCTGACTTTC. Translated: CASSRMAGPTGANVLTF.

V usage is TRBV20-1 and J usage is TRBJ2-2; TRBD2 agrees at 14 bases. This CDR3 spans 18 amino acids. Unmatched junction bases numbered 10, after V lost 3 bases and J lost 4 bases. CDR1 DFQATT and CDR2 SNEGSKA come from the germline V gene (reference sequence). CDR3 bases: TGCAGTGCTAGGGGGACTAGCGGGGGCCCAACGTCCACCGGGGAGCTGTTTTTT. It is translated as CSARGTSGGPTSTGELFF.

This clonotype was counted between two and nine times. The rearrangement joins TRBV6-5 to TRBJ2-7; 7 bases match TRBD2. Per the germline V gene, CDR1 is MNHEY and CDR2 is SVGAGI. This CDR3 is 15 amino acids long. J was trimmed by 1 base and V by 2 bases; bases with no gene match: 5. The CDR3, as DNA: TGTGCCAGCAGTTACGGCGGGAGCAGGTCCTACGAGCAGTACTTC. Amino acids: CASSYGGSRSYEQYF.

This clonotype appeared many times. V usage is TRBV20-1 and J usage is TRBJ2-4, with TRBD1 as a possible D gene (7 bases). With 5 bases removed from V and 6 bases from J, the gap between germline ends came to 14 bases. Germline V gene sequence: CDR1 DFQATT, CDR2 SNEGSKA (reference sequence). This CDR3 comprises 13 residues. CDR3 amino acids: CSAGGGAGNIQYF. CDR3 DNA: TGCAGTGCTGGAGGGGGCGCGGGAAACATTCAGTACTTC.

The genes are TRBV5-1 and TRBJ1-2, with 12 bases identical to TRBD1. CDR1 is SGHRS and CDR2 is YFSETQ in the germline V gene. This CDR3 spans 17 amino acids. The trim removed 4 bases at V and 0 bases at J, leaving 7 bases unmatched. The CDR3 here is CASSLGTGGPSNYGYTF. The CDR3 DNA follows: TGCGCCAGCAGCCTCGGGACAGGGGGCCCCTCTAACTATGGCTACACCTTC.

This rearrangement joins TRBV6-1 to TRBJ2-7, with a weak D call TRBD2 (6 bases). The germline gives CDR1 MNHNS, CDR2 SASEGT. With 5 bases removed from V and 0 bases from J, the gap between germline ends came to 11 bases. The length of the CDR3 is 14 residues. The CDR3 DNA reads TGTGCCAGCAGTCCTGGGACTTACTCCTACGAGCAGTACTTC. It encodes CASSPGTYSYEQYF.

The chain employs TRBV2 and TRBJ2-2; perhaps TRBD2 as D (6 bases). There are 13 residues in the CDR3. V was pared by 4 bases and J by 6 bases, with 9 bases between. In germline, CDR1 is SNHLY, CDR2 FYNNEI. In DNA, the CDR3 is TGTGCCAGCAGTGGGAGGGTTGCCGGGGAGCTGTTTTTT. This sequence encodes CASSGRVAGELFF.

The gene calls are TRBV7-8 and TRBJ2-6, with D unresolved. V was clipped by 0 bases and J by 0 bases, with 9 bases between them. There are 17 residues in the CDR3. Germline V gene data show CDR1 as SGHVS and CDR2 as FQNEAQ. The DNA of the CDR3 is TGTGCCAGCAGCTTAGCGGCCAGGCACTCTGGGGCCAACGTCCTGACTTTC. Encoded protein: CASSLAARHSGANVLTF.

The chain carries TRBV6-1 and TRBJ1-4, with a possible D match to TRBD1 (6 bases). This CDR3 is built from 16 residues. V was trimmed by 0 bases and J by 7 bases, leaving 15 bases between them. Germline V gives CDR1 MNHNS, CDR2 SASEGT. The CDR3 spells CASSEARGGPGEKLFF. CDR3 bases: TGTGCCAGCAGTGAAGCGCGTGGGGGGCCGGGTGAAAAACTGTTTTTT.